The 3 T cell receptor beta chains given below trace back to one sample, sequenced in a study of CDR3 diversity in severe acne. TCRdb re-called the PCR reads through MiXCR, storing one row per CDR3 protein. This sample has fewer than 100,000 distinct CDR3 sequences, with about 54% found just once. Sequenced sample: blood. The origin of the receptors is a male donor in good health, without acne.

A single count supports this clonotype. This rearrangement joins TRBV7-9 to TRBJ2-7, with D perhaps TRBD2 (6 bases). Trimming removed 5 bases from V and 2 bases from J, with 16 bases in between. There are 15 residues in the CDR3. Germline CDR1 is SEHNR and CDR2 is FQNEAQ (reference sequence). The CDR3 DNA is TGTGCCAGCAGCAGTGAAGATGGAGGGGCCTACGAGCAGTACTTC. Translating gives CASSSEDGGAYEQYF.

This clonotype was picked up a small number of times. This chain uses TRBV2 with TRBJ1-5, with 9 bases that match TRBD1. CDR1 and CDR2 (germline): SNHLY, FYNNEI. The length of the CDR3 is 14 residues. The junction had 3 bases not matched to a gene; V was cut back by 5 bases and J by 4 bases. In nucleotides, the CDR3 is TGTGCCAGCAGTCCTGACAGGGGGAATCAGCCCCAGCATTTT. Amino acids: CASSPDRGNQPQHF.

This clonotype came up many times. The V gene is TRBV6-5, the J gene TRBJ2-2; 8 bases are shared with TRBD2. The length of the CDR3 is 17 residues. Germline V gene sequence: CDR1 MNHEY, CDR2 SVGAGI. The trim removed 4 bases at V and 1 base at J, leaving 8 bases unmatched. The chain's CDR3 is CASSFSGLAGNTGELFF. The CDR3 bases are TGTGCCAGCAGTTTTTCCGGGCTAGCGGGGAACACCGGGGAGCTGTTTTTT.